The T cell receptor (beta chain) under discussion was sequenced for a study of blood T cell repertoires in COVID-19. Study-level background: Nucleic acid was either cDNA or gDNA, and it came from T cells, B-cell-depleted T cells, or PBMCs.

Which cohort a participant joined came from the clinical history participants gave. Looked up from germline, CDR1 is SGHRS and CDR2 is YFSETQ. V was shortened by 4 bases and J by 5 bases, with 18 bases between the two germline ends. The CDR3 consists of 15 residues. In the authors' methods: Amplified reference gene primers provided the basis for estimating nucleated cell counts. Produced via immunoSEQ multiplex PCR; TCRdb's table is partial and in-frame only. V, J and clone size are those of that table, while D and trimming were read from the DNA. This table has a few hundred thousand clones, 87% appearing once. This clone was seen a single time.

The chain recombines TRBV5-1 with TRBJ1-1, with D tentatively TRBD1 (5 bases). Sequencing was carried out using PBMCs or T cells enriched from blood (not recorded which). The sequence derives from a woman under 40 who had recovered from COVID-19. The CDR3 protein is CASSHESTGGTEAFF. The CDR3 DNA sequence: TGCGCCAGCAGCCACGAAAGTACCGGGGGAACTGAAGCTTTCTTT.